The 28 T cell receptor beta chains in this list originate from one sample, sequenced in a study of shared T cell receptors in the human thymus. Libraries were prepared by immunoSEQ multiplex PCR; TCRdb keeps only in-frame clonotypes and omits some of them. Of approximately 400,000 clones in the sample, more than 85% were seen once. The sequencing input was thymocytes. The receptors were sampled from a human donor.

Comment on this clone: This sample also contains other DNA sequences that code for the same CDR3. The chain links TRBV19 to TRBJ2-1; maybe TRBD2 (6 bases). Germline loops: CDR1 LNHDA, CDR2 SQIVND (reference sequence). Trimming took off 2 bases at V and 0 bases at J, with 8 bases between the two ends. The CDR3 loop spans 15 amino acids. The CDR3 reads CASSISGSSYNEQFF. CDR3 coding DNA: TGTGCCAGTAGTATATCCGGGAGCTCCTACAATGAGCAGTTCTTC.

V usage is TRBV7-9 and J usage is TRBJ2-1; D is possibly TRBD2 (5 bases). Looked up from germline, CDR1 is SEHNR and CDR2 is FQNEAQ (reference sequence). The CDR3 contains 14 residues. V was trimmed by 5 bases and J by 4 bases, leaving 12 bases between them. CDR3 in amino acids: CASSTPGKYNEQFF. The CDR3 nucleotides are TGTGCCAGCAGCACCCCGGGAAAATACAATGAGCAGTTCTTC.

The chain recombines TRBV28 with TRBJ2-7; 11 nucleotides align to TRBD2. Losses at the gene ends were 2 bases for V and 3 bases for J; bases not matched to a gene: 3. Per the germline V gene, CDR1 is MDHEN and CDR2 is SYDVKM. This CDR3 region has 15 residues. This chain's CDR3 is CASSLGTSGFYEQYF. In DNA form, the CDR3 reads TGTGCCAGCAGTTTAGGGACTAGCGGTTTCTACGAGCAGTACTTC.

This chain links TRBV10-3 with TRBJ2-2, with TRBD2 identical over 16 bases. This CDR3 has 20 amino acids. V was clipped by 6 bases and J by 4 bases; unmatched bases: 14. CDR1 ENHRY and CDR2 SYGVKD come from the germline V gene. CDR3 region: CAISGSGTSGRAFPTGELFF. The DNA of the CDR3 is TGTGCCATCAGCGGCTCGGGGACTAGCGGGAGGGCCTTCCCCACCGGGGAGCTGTTTTTT.

The rearrangement uses TRBV27 and TRBJ1-2; TRBD1 aligns across 9 bases. CDR3 size: 17 residues. Losses at the gene ends were 7 bases for V and 1 base for J; bases not matched to a gene: 13. The V gene's germline CDR1 is MNHEY and CDR2 SMNVEV (reference sequence). The chain's CDR3 is CASTSGTGIIFNYGYTF. CDR3 nucleotide sequence: TGTGCCAGCACGTCTGGGACAGGGATAATTTTTAACTATGGCTACACCTTC.

The chain combines TRBV7-2 with TRBJ2-3; 12 bases agree with TRBD2. The germline V gene has CDR1 SGHTA and CDR2 FQGNSA. Trimming removed 0 bases from V and 2 bases from J; junction bases left unmatched: 9. The CDR3 length is 19 residues. The DNA for the CDR3 is TGTGCCAGCAGCTTAGCCCCCCCGGGACTAGCGGGTATCACAGATACGCAGTATTTT. Protein product: CASSLAPPGLAGITDTQYF.

In its sample, this clone was seen once. The chain couples TRBV10-3 to TRBJ2-2, with 8 bases fitting TRBD2. Germline assignment: CDR1 ENHRY and CDR2 SYGVKD. The CDR3 runs to 19 residues. With 3 bases clipped from V and 5 bases from J, the junction kept 17 bases outside the gene matches. CDR3 protein: CAISEKRESPEGRTGELFF. The CDR3 DNA reads TGTGCCATCAGTGAAAAGCGGGAGTCTCCCGAGGGGCGGACCGGGGAGCTGTTTTTT.

The chain carries TRBV7-4 and TRBJ2-1, with 13 bases that match TRBD2. Losses at the gene ends were 4 bases for V and 7 bases for J; bases not matched to a gene: 7. This CDR3 comprises 16 residues. CDR1 SGHVT and CDR2 SQSDAQ come from the germline V gene. As DNA, the CDR3 is TGTGCCAGCAGCTCCCAACTAGCGGGAGGGCCGAATGAGCAGTTCTTC. Translating it yields CASSSQLAGGPNEQFF.

The J gene is TRBJ1-2, the V gene TRBV18, with 7 bases matching TRBD1. The germline CDR1 and CDR2 sequences are KGHSH and LQKENI. Trimming at V came to 0 bases and at J to 0 bases, leaving 13 bases not matched to a gene. The CDR3 spans 19 residues. The CDR3 loop is CASSPPGRQGVLPNYGYTF. The CDR3 DNA sequence: TGTGCCAGCTCACCACCGGGTCGGCAGGGGGTGCTCCCTAACTATGGCTACACCTTC.

The chain links TRBV5-6 to TRBJ1-3; D might be TRBD1 (6 bases). V was pared by 0 bases and J by 2 bases, with 15 bases between. Germline CDR1 SGHDT, CDR2 YYEEEE. CDR3 size: 17 residues. The CDR3 loop reads CASSLAGATGTGNTIYF. The DNA of the CDR3 is TGTGCCAGCAGCTTGGCCGGCGCTACAGGGACTGGAAACACCATATATTTT.

The chain carries TRBV11-2 and TRBJ2-1; D is perhaps TRBD1 or TRBD2 (5 bases each). Per the germline V gene, CDR1 is SGHAT and CDR2 is FQNNGV. The germline V and J ends were trimmed by 0 bases and 2 bases, with 17 bases remaining between them. The CDR3 runs to 18 residues. The CDR3 region is CASSLDPRDLAAYNEQFF. DNA of the CDR3: TGTGCCAGCAGCTTAGATCCCCGGGACCTAGCCGCCTACAATGAGCAGTTCTTC.

The rearrangement links TRBV5-1 to TRBJ1-3; D is ambiguous. The CDR3 has 14 amino acids. The germline gives CDR1 SGHRS, CDR2 YFSETQ. V lost 1 base and J 0 bases, leaving 5 bases between the germline ends. For the CDR3, the DNA is TGCGCCAGCAGCTTGTCCCTCTCTGGAAACACCATATATTTT. Its translation is CASSLSLSGNTIYF. The variable domain in full, completed from reference TRBV5-1 and TRBJ1-3, reads KAGVTQTPRYLIKTRGQQVTLSCSPISGHRSVSWYQQTPGQGLQFLFEYFSETQRNKGNFPGRFSGRQFSNSRSEMNVSTLELGDSALYLCASSLSLSGNTIYFGEGSWLTVV.

The rearrangement uses TRBV7-9 and TRBJ2-5; 7 nucleotides match TRBD1. After removal of 5 bases from V and 5 bases from J, the junction contained 17 bases not matched to a gene. Germline loops: CDR1 SEHNR, CDR2 FQNEAQ (reference sequence). The CDR3 runs to 17 residues. The CDR3 coding sequence is TGTGCCAGCAGCCCCAACCCCTTGACAGGGTCTGGGGAGACCCAGTACTTC. The encoded protein is CASSPNPLTGSGETQYF.

Comment on this clone: In this CDR3 the conserved last residue, phenylalanine or tryptophan, is missing, so a read error is likely. Because the CDR3's place on the DNA is in doubt, the DNA is left out and the CDR3 is given as listed by TCRdb. The J gene is TRBJ2-7, the V gene TRBV21-1; TRBD1 is the table's D call, not checked against the DNA. TRBV21-1 is noted as a pseudogene. The CDR3 is 10 residues long, counting both termini. The CDR3: CASSDFWTVR.

The V and J genes are TRBV5-8 and TRBJ2-3; D is uncertain. Germline V gene lookup returns CDR1 SGHTS and CDR2 YDEGEE. CDR3 length equals 16 residues. Trimming removed 1 base from V and 0 bases from J, with 12 bases in between. The CDR3 coding sequence is TGTGCCAGCAGCTTGTACTGGACCGAAAGCACAGATACGCAGTATTTT. It encodes CASSLYWTESTDTQYF.

The CDR3 sequence: CASSLWDRYGYTF. In nucleotides, the CDR3 is TGTGCCAGCAGCTTGTGGGACCGCTATGGCTACACCTTC. The chain uses TRBV5-4 and TRBJ1-2; TRBD1 might be the D (5 bases). V was shortened by 1 base and J by 4 bases, with 8 bases between the two germline ends. The germline V gene has CDR1 SGHNT and CDR2 YYREEE (reference sequence). The CDR3 extends over 13 amino acids.

The chain joins TRBV7-2 to TRBJ2-7; 7 bases fit TRBD1. The germline V gene encodes CDR1 SGHTA and CDR2 FQGNSA. The CDR3 covers 16 residues. J gave up 1 base and V 1 base, and 7 bases lay outside the gene matches. Here the CDR3 DNA reads TGTGCCAGCAGCTTAGGACCGGGACAGATATCCTACGAGCAGTACTTC. It translates to CASSLGPGQISYEQYF.

The chain combines TRBV5-1 with TRBJ2-1, with D unclear. Per germline, CDR1 SGHRS and CDR2 YFSETQ. The length of the CDR3 is 16 residues. The ends were cut back, 4 bases at V and 2 bases at J, with 16 bases in the middle. CDR3 residues: CASSPAENPTYNEQFF. In nucleotides, the CDR3 is TGCGCCAGCAGCCCGGCGGAGAATCCCACCTACAATGAGCAGTTCTTC.

V and J are TRBV5-3 and TRBJ1-1, with D unresolved. TRBV5-3 is assigned to the ORF class and has an uncertain function. The CDR3 covers 19 residues. V lost 4 bases, J lost 3 bases, and 28 bases lay in between. CDR3 sequence: CARSSRRPKAYKPHTEAFF. DNA of the CDR3: TGTGCCAGAAGCAGCCGAAGGCCCAAAGCGTACAAGCCGCACACTGAAGCTTTCTTT.

The table lists this clone with a count of one. The CDR3 spells CASGPVSVHEQYF. CDR3 coding DNA: TGTGCCAGTGGACCGGTGAGTGTGCACGAGCAGTACTTC. This chain connects TRBV27 to TRBJ2-7; D not resolved. The CDR3 is 13 amino acids. Trimming shortened V by 9 bases and J by 5 bases, and 17 bases separated the two germline ends. Germline CDR1 is MNHEY and CDR2 is SMNVEV (reference sequence).

The chain employs TRBV29-1 and TRBJ2-3; TRBD1 agrees at 7 bases. Trimming took 4 bases from V and 5 from J; bases not matched to a gene: 12. CDR3 length: 15 amino acids. Germline-derived CDR1 and CDR2 are SQVTM and ANQGSEA. Here the CDR3 DNA reads TGCAGCGTTGCGCGTTATACAGGGGATTTAGATACGCAGTATTTT. Translation: CSVARYTGDLDTQYF.

The chain employs TRBV11-2 and TRBJ2-2, with 7 bases fitting TRBD2. CDR3 size: 15 residues. Germline loops: CDR1 SGHAT, CDR2 FQNNGV. The J segment lost 7 bases and the V segment lost 2 bases, leaving 7 bases of the junction unmatched. DNA of the CDR3: TGTGCCAGCAGCTTATACGCGGGAGCTGGCGGGGAGCTGTTTTTT. It yields the protein CASSLYAGAGGELFF.

Comments on this clone: Other DNA sequences in the sample encode the same CDR3. The chain has TRBV6-5 and TRBJ2-2; D possibly uses TRBD1 or TRBD2 (6 bases each). The CDR3 has 15 residues. Looked up from germline, CDR1 is MNHEY and CDR2 is SVGAGI. The V gene lost 2 bases and the J gene lost 4 bases, with 11 bases spanning the gap. CDR3 loop: CASSYTGAPTGELFF. The CDR3, as DNA: TGTGCCAGCAGTTACACGGGGGCACCCACCGGGGAGCTGTTTTTT.

The CDR3 sequence: CASSPLVAGGYNEQFF. CDR3 coding DNA: TGCGCCAGCAGCCCCTTAGTAGCGGGAGGGTACAATGAGCAGTTCTTC. The chain carries TRBV5-1 and TRBJ2-1, with 11 bases that match TRBD2. Germline V CDR1 and CDR2: SGHRS, YFSETQ. CDR3 size: 16 residues. The junction had 7 bases not matched to a gene; V was cut back by 4 bases and J by 4 bases.

The chain has TRBV5-1 and TRBJ2-1, with D unclear. This CDR3 contains 12 residues. Trimming cost V 0 bases and J 9 bases, with 7 bases left between them. Germline values: CDR1 SGHRS, CDR2 YFSETQ. As DNA, the CDR3 is TGCGCCAGCAGCTTGGGTCCGGGTGAGCAGTTCTTC. The encoded protein is CASSLGPGEQFF.

This chain connects TRBV19 to TRBJ1-5, with TRBD1 identical over 7 bases. The CDR3 is 13 amino acids. Per the germline V gene, CDR1 is LNHDA and CDR2 is SQIVND (reference sequence). V shed 7 bases, J shed 4 bases, and the junction held 4 bases outside the gene matches. Here the CDR3 DNA reads TGTGCCAGTACGGGACAGATAAATCAGCCCCAGCATTTT. This translates into CASTGQINQPQHF.

This chain uses TRBV18 with TRBJ2-3, with TRBD1 matching over 9 bases. CDR1 is KGHSH, CDR2 LQKENI, per germline. The CDR3 runs to 15 residues. Trimming took 3 bases from V and 4 from J; bases not matched to a gene: 5. CDR3 sequence reads: CASSPSTGGSDTQYF. The CDR3 bases are TGTGCCAGCTCACCTAGCACAGGGGGCTCAGATACGCAGTATTTT.

V gene TRBV10-1 combines with J gene TRBJ1-4; maybe TRBD1 (6 bases). The V and J ends lost 6 bases and 2 bases respectively, with 13 bases between them. The CDR3 extends over 15 amino acids. The germline V gene has CDR1 WNHNN and CDR2 SYGVQD (reference sequence). The CDR3 DNA reads as TGCGCCAGCAGCTCACCGGGACATACTAATGAAAAACTGTTTTTT. Protein product: CASSSPGHTNEKLFF.